This passage covers 5 T cell receptor beta chains from one sample sequenced in a study of post-analysis software for immune sequencing data. Antigen specificity for these receptors is unknown. TCR beta cDNA libraries included unique molecular identifiers. In TCRdb, the PCR reads were re-called with MiXCR into one record per CDR3 protein. The data hold 150,000 to 200,000 distinct CDR3 sequences, with over 25% observed a single time. The study's findings and limits: Compared with controls, patients had more of five or six TRBV segments, including TRBV5-6, TRBV5-1 and TRBV20-1.

The sequenced material came from blood. Every receptor here comes from a girl between 10 and 17 years old with multiple sclerosis.

This clonotype was observed a handful of times. The chain couples TRBV28 to TRBJ1-2, with 8 bases matching TRBD1. The length of the CDR3 is 15 residues. V was pared by 0 bases and J by 3 bases, with 3 bases of the junction left unmatched. Per germline, CDR1 MDHEN and CDR2 SYDVKM. This chain's CDR3 is CASSLWDRVDYGYTF. The CDR3 DNA is TGTGCCAGCAGTTTATGGGACAGGGTCGACTATGGCTACACCTTC.

V usage is TRBV7-2 and J usage is TRBJ1-2; D remains unclear. This CDR3 region has 15 residues. V was trimmed by 5 bases and J by 3 bases, leaving 16 bases between them. The germline V gene has CDR1 SGHTA and CDR2 FQGNSA. CDR3 residues: CASSPAGQVDYGYTF. In nucleotides, the CDR3 is TGTGCCAGCAGCCCCGCGGGTCAAGTCGACTATGGCTACACCTTC.

This clonotype has only a few counts. A much bigger clone sits one base away, suggesting this may be a read error. In DNA form, the CDR3 reads TGTGCCAGCAGCGTGAGGAGGGGGCATGGAGAGACCCAGTACTTC. Its translation is CASSVRRGHGETQYF. The V call is TRBV9, the J call TRBJ2-5; possible D gene TRBD1, 7 bases. V lost 2 bases to trimming and J lost 4 bases, with 15 bases between them. The V gene's germline CDR1 is SGDLS and CDR2 YYNGEE. CDR3 length: 15 amino acids.

The gene calls are TRBV7-6 and TRBJ2-1, with TRBD2 matching over 12 bases. The V gene's germline CDR1 is SGHVS and CDR2 FNYEAQ. J lost 0 bases, V lost 4 bases, and 4 bases had no gene match. The CDR3 contains 17 residues. The CDR3 DNA follows: TGTGCCAGCAGCTCTGGACTAGCGGGGCCCTCCTACAATGAGCAGTTCTTC. The encoded protein is CASSSGLAGPSYNEQFF.

This clonotype was detected ten times or more. This chain uses TRBV20-1 with TRBJ2-5; D perhaps matches TRBD2 (5 bases). Trimming shortened V by 3 bases and J by 5 bases, and 19 bases separated the two germline ends. Germline V gene sequence: CDR1 DFQATT, CDR2 SNEGSKA (reference sequence). The CDR3 length is 15 residues. CDR3: CSASTEGVNQETQYF. The CDR3, as DNA: TGCAGTGCTAGTACCGAGGGCGTTAATCAGGAGACCCAGTACTTC.